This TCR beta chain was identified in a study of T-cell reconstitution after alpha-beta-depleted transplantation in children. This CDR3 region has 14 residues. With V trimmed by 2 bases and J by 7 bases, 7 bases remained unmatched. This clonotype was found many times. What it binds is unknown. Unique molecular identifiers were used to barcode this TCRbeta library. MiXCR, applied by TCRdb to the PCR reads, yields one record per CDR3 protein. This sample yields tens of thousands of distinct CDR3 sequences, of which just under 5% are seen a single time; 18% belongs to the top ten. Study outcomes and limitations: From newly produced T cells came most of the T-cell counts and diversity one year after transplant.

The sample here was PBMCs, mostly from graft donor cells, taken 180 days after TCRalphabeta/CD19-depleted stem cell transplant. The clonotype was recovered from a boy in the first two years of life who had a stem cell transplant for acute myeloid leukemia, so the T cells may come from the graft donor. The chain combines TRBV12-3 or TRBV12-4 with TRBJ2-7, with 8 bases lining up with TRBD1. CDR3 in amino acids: CASSLTGGPREQYF. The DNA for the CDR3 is TGTGCCAGCAGTTTAACAGGGGGACCTCGGGAGCAGTACTTC.